This T cell receptor beta chain is from a study of regulatory T cells in long-lasting Graves disease. In the study overall: Graves' patients who were just diagnosed had used antithyroid drugs for under 3 months. Study-wide findings and caveats: It was peripheral blood alone, not thyroid tissue, that was studied. Persistent disease was associated with favored TRBV28 usage and with favored use of TRBJ1-2 and TRBJ2-5.

Noted time point: newly diagnosed GD, antithyroid drugs for less than 3 months. Generation of the TCR library employed RNA extracted from PBMCs. The table lists this clonotype with many counts. Its cognate antigen is unknown. Combining iRepertoire HTBI primers with Arm-PCR of CDR3 regions, the authors built TCR beta libraries. TCRdb used MiXCR to reprocess the multiplex PCR reads, holding one entry per CDR3 protein. This repertoire shows about 440,000 distinct CDR3 sequences, more than 13% found once; its top ten account for 16%. Looked up from germline, CDR1 is MNHEY and CDR2 is SVGAGI. The CDR3 totals 14 residues. The V and J ends lost 1 base and 7 bases respectively, with 10 bases between them. These data were also filed under a second study, of T cells in Graves' hyperthyroidism and ophthalmopathy. In that study: RT-PCR in the first round (using the HTBI primer set) targeted the TCR CDR3.

This clonotype originated in a woman in her twenties or thirties with Graves disease. The chain carries TRBV6-5 and TRBJ2-2, with D perhaps TRBD2 (6 bases). Here the sequenced sample was peripheral blood mononuclear cells (PBMCs), taken at new diagnosis, from a patient treated with antithyroid drugs. Written as DNA, the CDR3 is TGTGCCAGCAGTTACTATAGCGGTCGCGGGGAGCTGTTTTTT. This encodes CASSYYSGRGELFF.